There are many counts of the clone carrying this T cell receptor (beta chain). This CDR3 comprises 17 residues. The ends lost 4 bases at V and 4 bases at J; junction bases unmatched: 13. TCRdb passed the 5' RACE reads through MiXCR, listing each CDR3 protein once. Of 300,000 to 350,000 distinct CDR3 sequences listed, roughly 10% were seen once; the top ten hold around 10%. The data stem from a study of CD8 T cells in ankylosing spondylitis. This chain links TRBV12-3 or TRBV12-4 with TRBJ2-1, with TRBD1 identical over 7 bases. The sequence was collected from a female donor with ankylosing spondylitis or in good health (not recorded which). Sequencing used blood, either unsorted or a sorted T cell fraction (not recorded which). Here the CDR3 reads CASSSRTSGGLYNEQFF. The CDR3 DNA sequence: TGTGCCAGCAGTTCAAGAACCTCAGGGGGTTTGTACAATGAGCAGTTCTTC.